The clone carrying this T cell receptor beta chain was detected a few times. Its antigen is unknown. The CDR3 length is 15 residues. The V gene lost 0 bases and the J gene lost 7 bases, with 13 bases spanning the gap. From germline, CDR1 is KGHSH and CDR2 LQKENI. These data originate in a study of T cells in Graves' hyperthyroidism and ophthalmopathy. Study-wide results and caveats: Researchers report that a 13 V-J model separated ophthalmopathy from stable hyperthyroidism. Most clonotypes expanded in thyroid above 0.001 were likewise present in blood.

Using RNA transcripts as the source, TCR beta CDR3 regions were amplified. Researchers ran a first-round RT-PCR on the TCR CDR3 using the HTBI primer set. TCRdb recomputed calls from the multiplex PCR reads with MiXCR, one row per CDR3 protein. The table includes 550,000 to 600,000 distinct CDR3 sequences, approximately 15% detected once. The chain employs TRBV18 and TRBJ2-4; either TRBD1 or TRBD2 may supply D (6 bases each). This clonotype was sampled from a woman between 18 and 30 years old with Graves' ophthalmopathy. The sample consisted of blood. CDR3: CASSPPSQGGNIQYF. In DNA form, the CDR3 reads TGTGCCAGCTCACCACCGTCCCAAGGGGGGAACATTCAGTACTTC. Looking up the rest from reference TRBV18 and TRBJ2-4 gives the full variable domain: NAGVMQNPRHLVRRRGQEARLRCSPMKGHSHVYWYRQLPEEGLKFMVYLQKENIIDESGMPKERFSAEFPKEGPSILRIQQVVRGDSAAYFCASSPPSQGGNIQYFGAGTRLSVL.